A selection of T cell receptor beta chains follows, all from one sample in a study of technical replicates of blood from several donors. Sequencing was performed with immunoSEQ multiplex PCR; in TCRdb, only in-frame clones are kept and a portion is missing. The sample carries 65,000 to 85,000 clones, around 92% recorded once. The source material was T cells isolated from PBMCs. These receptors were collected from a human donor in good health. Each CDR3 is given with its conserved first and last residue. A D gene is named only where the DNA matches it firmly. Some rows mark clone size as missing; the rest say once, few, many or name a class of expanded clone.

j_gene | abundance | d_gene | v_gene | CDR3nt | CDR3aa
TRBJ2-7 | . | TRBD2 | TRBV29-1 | TGCAGCGTGGGTACCGGGACTAGGCGGGGCGAGCAGTACTTC | CSVGTGTRRGEQYF
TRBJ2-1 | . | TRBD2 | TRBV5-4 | TGTGCCAGCAGCCCCTGGGCTAGCGGATACAATGAGCAGTTCTTC | CASSPWASGYNEQFF
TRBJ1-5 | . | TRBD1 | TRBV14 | TGTGCCAGCAGCGCGGGACAGGGGGGGAATCAGCCCCAGCATTTT | CASSAGQGGNQPQHF
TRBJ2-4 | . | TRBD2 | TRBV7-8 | TGTGCCAGCAGCTTAGGACGGGAGGGAACCAAAAACATTCAGTACTTC | CASSLGREGTKNIQYF
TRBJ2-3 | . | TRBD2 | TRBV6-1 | TGTGCCAGCAGGGGGGGGGAGGATACGCAGTATTTT | CASRGGEDTQYF
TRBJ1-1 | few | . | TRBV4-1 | TGCGCCAGCAGCCAAGGGGGGGGCGACACTGAAGCTTTCTTT | CASSQGGGDTEAFF
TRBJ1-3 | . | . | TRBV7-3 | TGTGCCAGCAGCTTTTTGGAGGGAAACACCATATATTTT | CASSFLEGNTIYF
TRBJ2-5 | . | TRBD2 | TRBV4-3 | TGCGCCAGCAGCCAAGAACTAGCGGACGTAGAGACCCAGTACTTC | CASSQELADVETQYF
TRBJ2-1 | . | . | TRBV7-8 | TGTGCCAGCAGCCCTGCCCTAAATGAGCAGTTCTTC | CASSPALNEQFF
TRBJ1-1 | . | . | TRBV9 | TGTGCCAGCAGCGTAACAGCGAACACTGAAGCTTTCTTT | CASSVTANTEAFF
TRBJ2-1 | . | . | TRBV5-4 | TGTGCCAGCAGTTTAGACAGGAGGAATGAGCAGTTCTTC | CASSLDRRNEQFF
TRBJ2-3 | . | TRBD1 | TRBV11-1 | TGTGCCAGCAGCACTCAGGGGACAGCTAGCACAGATACGCAGTATTTT | CASSTQGTASTDTQYF
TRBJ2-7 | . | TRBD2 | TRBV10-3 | TGTGCCATCAGTTTAGCGGGAGGTATGTCCTACGAGCAGTACTTC | CAISLAGGMSYEQYF
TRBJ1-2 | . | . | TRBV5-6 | TGTGCCAGCAGCGTGAACAGGGTCGGCTACACCTTC | CASSVNRVGYTF
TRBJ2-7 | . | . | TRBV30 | TGTGCCTGGAGTACACATTCCTACGAGCAGTACTTC | CAWSTHSYEQYF
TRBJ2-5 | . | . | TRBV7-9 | TGTGCCAGCAGGGATACAGGGTTGCAAGAGACCCAGTACTTC | CASRDTGLQETQYF
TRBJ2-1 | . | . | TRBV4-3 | TGCGCCAGCAGCCAAGATGTCGGGTCCTACAATGAGCAGTTCTTC | CASSQDVGSYNEQFF
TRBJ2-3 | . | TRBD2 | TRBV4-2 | TGTGCCAGCAGCCAAGAGCAGGGACTAGCCCCAGATACGCAGTATTTT | CASSQEQGLAPDTQYF
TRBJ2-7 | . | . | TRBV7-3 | TGTGCCAGCAGCAACCTCGGGGTCTCCGAGCAGTACTTC | CASSNLGVSEQYF
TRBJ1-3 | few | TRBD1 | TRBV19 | TGTGCCAGTAGTATAGGGGACAGTCCTGGAAACACCATATATTTT | CASSIGDSPGNTIYF
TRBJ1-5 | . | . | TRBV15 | TGTGCCACCAGCAGCCCTACAGGGCAGCCCCAGCATTTT | CATSSPTGQPQHF
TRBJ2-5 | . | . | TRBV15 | TGTGCCACCAGCCCGCAACTAGCAGAAGAGACCCAGTACTTC | CATSPQLAEETQYF
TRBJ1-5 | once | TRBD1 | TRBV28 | TGTGCCAGCCACAGGGGGCCAAATCAGCCCCAGCATTTT | CASHRGPNQPQHF
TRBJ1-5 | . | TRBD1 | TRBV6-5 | TGTGCCAGCAGTTCCCGGACAGGGGGCCAGAGGCAGCCCCAGCATTTT | CASSSRTGGQRQPQHF
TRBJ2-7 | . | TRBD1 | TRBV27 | TGTGCCAGCACCCCTATAGACAGGGGCCACGAGCAGTACTTC | CASTPIDRGHEQYF
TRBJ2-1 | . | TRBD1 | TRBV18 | TGTGCCAGCTCCCCGGGACAGGGAGTGGATGAGCAGTTCTTC | CASSPGQGVDEQFF
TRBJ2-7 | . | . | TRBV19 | TGTGCCAGTAGTATAACCTTCCGGCAGGAGGAGCTGTACGAGCAGTACTTC | CASSITFRQEELYEQYF
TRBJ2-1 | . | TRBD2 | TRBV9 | TGTGCCAGCTCCGCAGCGGGAGGTATCAATGAGCAGTTCTTC | CASSAAGGINEQFF
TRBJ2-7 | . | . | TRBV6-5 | TGTGCCAGCAGTTACAGAACTTCCTACGAGCAGTACTTC | CASSYRTSYEQYF
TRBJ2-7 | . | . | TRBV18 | TGTGCCAGCTCAGGGGGGACCACCTACGAGCAGTACTTC | CASSGGTTYEQYF
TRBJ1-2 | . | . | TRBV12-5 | TGTGCTAGTGGCCACCGGGACACCGAGGGCTACACCTTC | CASGHRDTEGYTF
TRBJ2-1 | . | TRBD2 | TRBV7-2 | TGTGCCAGCAGCTTAGAAGTTAGGAGCGGGAATCGGAATGAGCAGTTCTTC | CASSLEVRSGNRNEQFF
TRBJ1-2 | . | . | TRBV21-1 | TGTGCCAGCAGCAAAGAAGCTGGGGAGCGGCATGGCTACACCTTC | CASSKEAGERHGYTF
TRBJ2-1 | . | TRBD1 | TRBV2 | TGTGCCAGCAGTGCCGGACAGGGCAATGAGCAGTTCTTC | CASSAGQGNEQFF
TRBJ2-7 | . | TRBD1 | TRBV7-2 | TGTGCCAGCAGCCCTCGACAGGGGCTAAGCTCCTACGAGCAGTACTTC | CASSPRQGLSSYEQYF
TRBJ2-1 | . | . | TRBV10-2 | TGCGCCAGCAGTGATCTCCAATCGGGACTCTCCTACAATGAGCAGTTCTTC | CASSDLQSGLSYNEQFF
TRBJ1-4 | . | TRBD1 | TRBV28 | TGTGCCAGCAGCAGGGGGGTGACTAATGAAAAACTGTTTTTT | CASSRGVTNEKLFF
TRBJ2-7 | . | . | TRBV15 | TGTGCCACCAGCAGAGATGGATCGGAGGTCTACGAGCAGTACTTC | CATSRDGSEVYEQYF
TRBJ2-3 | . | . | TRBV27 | TGTGCCAGCAGTTTATCGACACTCACAGATACGCAGTATTTT | CASSLSTLTDTQYF
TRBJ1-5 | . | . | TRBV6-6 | TGTGCCAGCAGCGTACTGGGAGGACAGCCCCAGCATTTT | CASSVLGGQPQHF
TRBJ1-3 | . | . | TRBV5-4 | TGTGCCAGCAGCTTGGTACGGATAGAGGCGCCCGATGGAAACACCATATATTTT | CASSLVRIEAPDGNTIYF
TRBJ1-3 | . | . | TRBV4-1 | TGCGCCAGCAGCCAAGATCACAACTCTGGAAACACCATATATTTT | CASSQDHNSGNTIYF
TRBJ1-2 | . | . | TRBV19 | TGTGCCAGTAGTCTTGGGCGGGACTATGGCTACACCTTC | CASSLGRDYGYTF
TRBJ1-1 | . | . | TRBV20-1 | TGCAGTGCTATCATCAGGCCTGAAGCTTTCTTT | CSAIIRPEAFF
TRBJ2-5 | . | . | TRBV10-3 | TGTGCCATCAGTGAGTCGACCAAGTCGGGGGTGAGAGAGACCCAGTACTTC | CAISESTKSGVRETQYF
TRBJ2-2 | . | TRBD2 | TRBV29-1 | TGCAGCGTTGAACAGGGAGGGGCCGGGGAGCTGTTTTTT | CSVEQGGAGELFF
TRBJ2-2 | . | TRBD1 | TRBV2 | TGTGCCACTGGGGACAGACTGGAGCTGTTTTTT | CATGDRLELFF
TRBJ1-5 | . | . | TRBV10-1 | TGCGCCACCAGGGGCCATCAGCCCCAGCATTTT | CATRGHQPQHF
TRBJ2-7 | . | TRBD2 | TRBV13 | TGTGCCAGCAGCCCGCGTAGCGGGCCGTACTACGAGCAGTACTTC | CASSPRSGPYYEQYF
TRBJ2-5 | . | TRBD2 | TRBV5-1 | TGCGCCAGCAGCTTGGTCGGGAGGGGATTAAAGGAGACCCAGTACTTC | CASSLVGRGLKETQYF
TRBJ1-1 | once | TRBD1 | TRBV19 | TGTGCCAGTAGGACAGGGTTGTGGGCTTTCTTT | CASRTGLWAFF
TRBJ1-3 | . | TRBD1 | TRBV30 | TGTGCCTGGAGTTTGACGGGACAGATCTCTGGAAACACCATATATTTT | CAWSLTGQISGNTIYF